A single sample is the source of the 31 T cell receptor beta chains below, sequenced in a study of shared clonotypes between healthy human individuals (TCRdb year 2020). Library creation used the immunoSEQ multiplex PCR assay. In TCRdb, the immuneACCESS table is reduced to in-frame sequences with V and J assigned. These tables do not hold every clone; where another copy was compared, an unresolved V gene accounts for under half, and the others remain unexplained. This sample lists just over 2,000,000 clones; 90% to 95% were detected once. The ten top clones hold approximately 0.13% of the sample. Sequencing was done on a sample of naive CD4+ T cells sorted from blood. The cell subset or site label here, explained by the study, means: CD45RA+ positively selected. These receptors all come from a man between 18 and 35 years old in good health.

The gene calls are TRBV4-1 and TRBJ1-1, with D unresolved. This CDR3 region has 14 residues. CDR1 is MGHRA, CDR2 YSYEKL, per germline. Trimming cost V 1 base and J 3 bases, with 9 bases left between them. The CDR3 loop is CASSQVVGYTEAFF. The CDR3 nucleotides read TGCGCCAGCAGCCAAGTCGTGGGTTACACTGAAGCTTTCTTT.

The chain's CDR3 is CASSSSIYGYTF. CDR3 in DNA: TGTGCCAGCAGCTCGTCTATATATGGCTACACCTTC. The chain links TRBV7-2 to TRBJ1-2; D unresolved. In germline, CDR1 is SGHTA, CDR2 FQGNSA. The CDR3 is 12 residues long. V lost 4 bases and J 5 bases, leaving 8 bases between the germline ends.

CDR3 protein: CASSSPGGVGTNEKLFF. In nucleotides, the CDR3 is TGTGCCAGCAGTTCCCCGGGGGGGGTTGGAACTAATGAAAAACTGTTTTTT. J is TRBJ1-4 and V is TRBV28; TRBD1 is a possible D gene (5 bases). CDR3 length equals 17 residues. The germline CDR1 and CDR2 sequences are MDHEN and SYDVKM. V was pared by 4 bases and J by 1 base, with 16 bases between.

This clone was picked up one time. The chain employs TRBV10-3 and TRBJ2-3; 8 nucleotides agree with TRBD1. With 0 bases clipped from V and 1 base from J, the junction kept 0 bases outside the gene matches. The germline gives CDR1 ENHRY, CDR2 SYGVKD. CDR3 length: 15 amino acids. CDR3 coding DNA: TGTGCCATCAGTGAGTCGGGACAGGGCACAGATACGCAGTATTTT. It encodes CAISESGQGTDTQYF.

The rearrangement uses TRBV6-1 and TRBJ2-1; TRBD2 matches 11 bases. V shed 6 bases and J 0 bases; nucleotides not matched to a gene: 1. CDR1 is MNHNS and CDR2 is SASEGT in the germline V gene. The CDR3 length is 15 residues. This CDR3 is CASRTSGSSYNEQFF. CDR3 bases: TGTGCCAGCAGAACTAGCGGGAGCTCCTACAATGAGCAGTTCTTC.

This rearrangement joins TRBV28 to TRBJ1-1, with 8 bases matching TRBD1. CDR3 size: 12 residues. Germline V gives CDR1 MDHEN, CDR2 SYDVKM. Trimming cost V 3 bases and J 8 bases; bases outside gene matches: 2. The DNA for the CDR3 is TGTGCCAGCAGTTTGTGGACAGGGGAAGCTTTCTTT. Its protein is CASSLWTGEAFF. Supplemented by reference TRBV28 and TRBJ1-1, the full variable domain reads DVKVTQSSRYLVKRTGEKVFLECVQDMDHENMFWYRQDPGLGLRLIYFSYDVKMKEKGDIPEGYSVSREKKERFSLILESASTNQTSMYLCASSLWTGEAFFGQGTRLTVV.

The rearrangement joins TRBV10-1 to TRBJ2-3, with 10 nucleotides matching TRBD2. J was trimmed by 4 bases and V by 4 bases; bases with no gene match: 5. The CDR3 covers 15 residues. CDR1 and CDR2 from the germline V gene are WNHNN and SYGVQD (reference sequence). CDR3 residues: CASSASSGSADTQYF. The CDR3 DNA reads TGCGCCAGCAGTGCGTCTAGCGGGAGCGCAGATACGCAGTATTTT.

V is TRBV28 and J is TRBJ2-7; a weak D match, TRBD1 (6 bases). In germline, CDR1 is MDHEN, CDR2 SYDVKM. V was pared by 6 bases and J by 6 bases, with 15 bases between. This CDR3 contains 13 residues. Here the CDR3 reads CASRDSTRAEQYF. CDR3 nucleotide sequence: TGTGCCAGCAGGGACAGTACAAGAGCCGAGCAGTACTTC.

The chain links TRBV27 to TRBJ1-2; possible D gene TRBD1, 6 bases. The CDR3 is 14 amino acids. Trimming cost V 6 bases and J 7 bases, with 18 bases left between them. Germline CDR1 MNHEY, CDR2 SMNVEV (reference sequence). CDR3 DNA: TGTGCCAGCAGCCGGACCGGGGGCTCCGGTGGCTACACCTTC. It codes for CASSRTGGSGGYTF.

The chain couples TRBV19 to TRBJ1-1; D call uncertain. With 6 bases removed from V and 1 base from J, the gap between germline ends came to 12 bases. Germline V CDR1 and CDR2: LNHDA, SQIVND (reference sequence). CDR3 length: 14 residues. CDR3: CASRATPKNTEAFF. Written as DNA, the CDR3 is TGTGCCAGTAGAGCGACACCGAAGAACACTGAAGCTTTCTTT.

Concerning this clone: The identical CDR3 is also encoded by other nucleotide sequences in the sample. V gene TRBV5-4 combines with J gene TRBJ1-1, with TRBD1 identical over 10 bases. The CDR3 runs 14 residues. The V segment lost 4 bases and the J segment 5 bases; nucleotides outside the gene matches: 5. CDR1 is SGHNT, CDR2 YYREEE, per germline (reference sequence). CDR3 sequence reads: CASSPDRGRTEAFF. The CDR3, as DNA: TGTGCCAGCAGCCCTGACAGGGGGCGAACTGAAGCTTTCTTT.

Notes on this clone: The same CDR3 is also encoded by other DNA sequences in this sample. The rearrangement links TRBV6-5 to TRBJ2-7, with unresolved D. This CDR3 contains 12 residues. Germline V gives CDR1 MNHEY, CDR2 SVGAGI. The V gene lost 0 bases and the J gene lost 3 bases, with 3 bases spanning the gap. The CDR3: CASSYSDYEQYF. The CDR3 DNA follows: TGTGCCAGCAGTTACTCGGACTACGAGCAGTACTTC.

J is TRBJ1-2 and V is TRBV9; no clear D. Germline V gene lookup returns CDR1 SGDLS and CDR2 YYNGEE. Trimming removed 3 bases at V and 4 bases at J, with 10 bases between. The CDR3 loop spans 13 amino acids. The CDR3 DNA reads TGTGCCAGCAGCGCAACAGACGTCTATGGCTACACCTTC. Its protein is CASSATDVYGYTF.

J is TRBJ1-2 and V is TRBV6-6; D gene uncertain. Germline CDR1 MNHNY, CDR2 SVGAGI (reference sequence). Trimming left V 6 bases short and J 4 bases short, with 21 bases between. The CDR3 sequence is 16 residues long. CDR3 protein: CASRFSVKVGGYGYTF. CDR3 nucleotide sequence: TGTGCCAGCAGATTTTCCGTGAAGGTGGGAGGCTATGGCTACACCTTC.

In DNA, the CDR3 is TGTGCCAGCAGCTTAGCTGGGGGAACGGTCACTGAAGCTTTCTTT. Its protein product is CASSLAGGTVTEAFF. The V gene is TRBV11-2, the J gene TRBJ1-1; D might be TRBD1 (5 bases). This CDR3 contains 15 residues. Trimming pared 1 base from V and 4 bases from J, leaving 13 bases between. The V gene's germline CDR1 is SGHAT and CDR2 FQNNGV.

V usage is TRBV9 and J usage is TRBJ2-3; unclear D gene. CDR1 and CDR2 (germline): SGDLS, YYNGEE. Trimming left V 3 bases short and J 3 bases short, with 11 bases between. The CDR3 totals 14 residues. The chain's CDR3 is CASSDLLATDTQYF. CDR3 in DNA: TGTGCCAGCAGCGACCTTTTGGCGACAGATACGCAGTATTTT.

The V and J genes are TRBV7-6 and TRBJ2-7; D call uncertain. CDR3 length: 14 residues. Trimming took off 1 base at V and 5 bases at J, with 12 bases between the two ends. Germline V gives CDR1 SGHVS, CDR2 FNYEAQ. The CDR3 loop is CASSLGRPYDEQYF. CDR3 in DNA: TGTGCCAGCAGCTTAGGACGGCCCTATGACGAGCAGTACTTC. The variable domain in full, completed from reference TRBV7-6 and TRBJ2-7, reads GAGVSQSPRYKVTKRGQDVALRCDPISGHVSLYWYRQALGQGPEFLTYFNYEAQQDKSGLPNDRFSAERPEGSISTLTIQRTEQRDSAMYRCASSLGRPYDEQYFGPGTRLTVT.

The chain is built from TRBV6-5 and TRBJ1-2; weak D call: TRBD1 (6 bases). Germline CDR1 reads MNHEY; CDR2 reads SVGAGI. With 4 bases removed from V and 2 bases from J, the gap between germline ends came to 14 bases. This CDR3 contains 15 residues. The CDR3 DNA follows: TGTGCCAGCAGTTTGAAGTATGGACAGAACTATGGCTACACCTTC. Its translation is CASSLKYGQNYGYTF.

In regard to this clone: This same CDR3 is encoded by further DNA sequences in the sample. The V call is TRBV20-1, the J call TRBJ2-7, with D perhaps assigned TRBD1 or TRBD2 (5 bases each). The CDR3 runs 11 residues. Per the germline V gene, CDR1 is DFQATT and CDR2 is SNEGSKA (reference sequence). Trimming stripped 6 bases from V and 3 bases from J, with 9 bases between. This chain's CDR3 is CSAKGSYEQYF. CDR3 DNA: TGCAGTGCCAAGGGGAGCTACGAGCAGTACTTC.

As DNA, the CDR3 is TGTGCCAGCAGCTTAGTCGGGAGGAGGATAGTTCAGGCAGATACGCAGTATTTT. Translating it yields CASSLVGRRIVQADTQYF. The genes are TRBV11-2 and TRBJ2-3; 7 bases match TRBD2. The germline V gene has CDR1 SGHAT and CDR2 FQNNGV. V lost 1 base and J lost 4; bases outside the gene matches: 14. The CDR3 contains 18 residues.

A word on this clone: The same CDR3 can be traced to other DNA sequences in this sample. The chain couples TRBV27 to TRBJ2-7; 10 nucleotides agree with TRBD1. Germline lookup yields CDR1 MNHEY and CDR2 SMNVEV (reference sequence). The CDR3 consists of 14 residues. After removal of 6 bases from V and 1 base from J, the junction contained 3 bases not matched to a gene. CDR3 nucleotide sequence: TGTGCCAGCAGGCGGACAGGGGGATCCTACGAGCAGTACTTC. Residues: CASRRTGGSYEQYF.

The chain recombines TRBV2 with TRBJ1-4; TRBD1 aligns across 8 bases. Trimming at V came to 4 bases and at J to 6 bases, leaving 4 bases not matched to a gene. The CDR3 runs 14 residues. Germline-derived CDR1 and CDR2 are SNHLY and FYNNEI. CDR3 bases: TGTGCCAGCAGTGGGGACAGGTCTCATGAAAAACTGTTTTTT. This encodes CASSGDRSHEKLFF.

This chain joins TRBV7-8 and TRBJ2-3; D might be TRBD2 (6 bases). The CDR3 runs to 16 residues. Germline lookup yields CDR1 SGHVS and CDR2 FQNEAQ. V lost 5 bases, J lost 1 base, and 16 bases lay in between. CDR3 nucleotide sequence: TGTGCCAGCAGCACCGGCGCTAGCGATCGCACAGATACGCAGTATTTT. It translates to CASSTGASDRTDTQYF. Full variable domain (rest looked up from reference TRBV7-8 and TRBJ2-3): GAGVSQSPRYKVAKRGQDVALRCDPISGHVSLFWYQQALGQGPEFLTYFQNEAQLDKSGLPSDRFFAERPEGSVSTLKIQRTQQEDSAVYLCASSTGASDRTDTQYFGPGTRLTVL.

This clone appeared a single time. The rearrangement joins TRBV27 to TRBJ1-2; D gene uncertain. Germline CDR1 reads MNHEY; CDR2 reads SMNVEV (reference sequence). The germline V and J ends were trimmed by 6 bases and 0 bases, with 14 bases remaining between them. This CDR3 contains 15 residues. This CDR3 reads CASRIGVSANYGYTF. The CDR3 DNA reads TGTGCCAGCAGGATTGGGGTTTCCGCTAACTATGGCTACACCTTC.

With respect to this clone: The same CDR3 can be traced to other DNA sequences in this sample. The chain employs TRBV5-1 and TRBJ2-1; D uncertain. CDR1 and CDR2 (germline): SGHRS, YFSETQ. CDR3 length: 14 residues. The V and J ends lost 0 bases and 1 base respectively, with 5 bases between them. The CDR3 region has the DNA TGCGCCAGCAGCTTGGCGTCGTCCTACAATGAGCAGTTCTTC. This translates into CASSLASSYNEQFF.

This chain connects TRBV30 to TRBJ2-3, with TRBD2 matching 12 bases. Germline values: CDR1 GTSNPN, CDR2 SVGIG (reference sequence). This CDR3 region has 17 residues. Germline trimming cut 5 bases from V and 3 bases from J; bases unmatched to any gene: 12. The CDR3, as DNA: TGTGCCTGGGGGGCGTCAAGGACTAGCGGGATGACAGATACGCAGTATTTT. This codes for CAWGASRTSGMTDTQYF.

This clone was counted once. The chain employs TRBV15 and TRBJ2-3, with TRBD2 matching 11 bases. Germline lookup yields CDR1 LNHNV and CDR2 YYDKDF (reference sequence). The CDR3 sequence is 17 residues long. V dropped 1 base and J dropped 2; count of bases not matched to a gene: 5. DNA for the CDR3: TGTGCCACCAGCAGAGGACTAGCGGGGAAAATCACAGATACGCAGTATTTT. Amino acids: CATSRGLAGKITDTQYF. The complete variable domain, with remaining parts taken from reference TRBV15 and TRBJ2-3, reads DAMVIQNPRYQVTQFGKPVTLSCSQTLNHNVMYWYQQKSSQAPKLLFHYYDKDFNNEADTPDNFQSRRPNTSFCFLDIRSPGLGDTAMYLCATSRGLAGKITDTQYFGPGTRLTVL.

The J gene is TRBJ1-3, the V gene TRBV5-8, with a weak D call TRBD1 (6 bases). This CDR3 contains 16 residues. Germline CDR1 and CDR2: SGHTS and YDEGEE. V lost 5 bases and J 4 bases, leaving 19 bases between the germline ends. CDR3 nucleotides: TGTGCCAGCAGATTCGACAGGTTCGATGAAGGAAACACCATATATTTT. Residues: CASRFDRFDEGNTIYF.

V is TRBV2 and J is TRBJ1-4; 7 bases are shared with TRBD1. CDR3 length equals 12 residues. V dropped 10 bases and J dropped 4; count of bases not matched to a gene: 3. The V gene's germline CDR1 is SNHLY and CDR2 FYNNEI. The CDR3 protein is CAKGQLNEKLFF. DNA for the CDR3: TGTGCCAAGGGACAGCTTAATGAAAAACTGTTTTTT.

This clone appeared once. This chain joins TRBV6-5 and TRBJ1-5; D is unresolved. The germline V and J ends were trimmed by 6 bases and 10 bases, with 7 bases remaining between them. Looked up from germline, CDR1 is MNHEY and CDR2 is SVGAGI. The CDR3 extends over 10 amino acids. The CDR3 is CASSRNPQHF. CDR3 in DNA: TGTGCCAGCAGCCGCAATCCCCAGCATTTT.

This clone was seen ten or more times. CDR3 sequence reads: CASSSPGWGEKLFF. CDR3 DNA sequence: TGCGCCAGCAGCTCCCCCGGATGGGGTGAAAAACTGTTTTTT. The V and J genes are TRBV5-1 and TRBJ1-4, with D unclear. This CDR3 is built from 14 residues. V gave up 3 bases and J gave up 7 bases, with 13 bases separating them. Germline CDR1 SGHRS, CDR2 YFSETQ.